This T cell receptor (beta chain) was identified in a study of post-analysis software for immune sequencing data. Study-wide results and limits: Four to six TRBV segments appeared more often in patients than in controls, and TRBV5-6, TRBV5-1 and TRBV20-1 were among these.

This clonotype was found a few times. As yet, its antigen is unknown. The CDR3 sequence is 14 residues long. In germline, CDR1 is LNHNV, CDR2 YYDKDF (reference sequence). V shed 0 bases and J shed 4 bases, with 9 bases lying between them. Every TCR beta cDNA library bore unique molecular identifiers. TCRdb itself ran the PCR reads through MiXCR, one entry per CDR3 protein. This sample has around 700,000 distinct CDR3 sequences, with 59% found just once. The clonotype comes from a girl aged 2 to 9 with multiple sclerosis. The chain is built from TRBV15 and TRBJ1-2; a possible D gene is TRBD1 (6 bases). The sample was blood. CDR3 bases: TGTGCCACCAGCAGAGATGGGGGCGGCTATGGCTACACCTTC. This codes for CATSRDGGGYGYTF. The full variable domain, completed using reference TRBV15 and TRBJ1-2, is DAMVIQNPRYQVTQFGKPVTLSCSQTLNHNVMYWYQQKSSQAPKLLFHYYDKDFNNEADTPDNFQSRRPNTSFCFLDIRSPGLGDTAMYLCATSRDGGGYGYTFGSGTRLTVV.